The 15 T cell receptor beta chains given below trace back to one sample, sequenced in a study of a mutant IDH1 vaccine in newly diagnosed glioma. The time point: week 35, safety follow-up. In the vaccine, a single dose held 300 ug of the mutant IDH1 20-mer peptide, along with topical imiquimod. Some clones are missing from TCRdb's copy, which holds only in-frame ones; the method was immunoSEQ multiplex PCR. The sample holds about 68,000 clones, roughly 83% seen once. These receptors have no known antigen. The sample here was PBMCs, taken from a glioma patient whose treatment included an IDH1 peptide vaccine. These receptors were obtained from a young man with glioma.

The chain joins TRBV19 to TRBJ2-7, with a tentative D call TRBD1 (5 bases). The CDR3 is 13 residues long. With 5 bases removed from V and 0 bases from J, the gap between germline ends came to 8 bases. Germline CDR1 is LNHDA and CDR2 is SQIVND (reference sequence). The CDR3 coding sequence is TGTGCCAGTAGTCGACAGAACTCCTACGAGCAGTACTTC. Amino acid sequence: CASSRQNSYEQYF.

This clone has a handful of counts. CDR3 DNA sequence: TGTGCCAGCAGCCCCTCGCAGATCCATCAGCCCCAGCATTTT. Its protein product is CASSPSQIHQPQHF. The rearrangement joins TRBV7-9 to TRBJ1-5; D unclear. The ends were cut back, 5 bases at V and 5 bases at J, with 13 bases in the middle. This CDR3 spans 14 amino acids. Germline V gene data show CDR1 as SEHNR and CDR2 as FQNEAQ (reference sequence).

This sequence joins TRBV30 and TRBJ2-5; 7 positions match TRBD1. The better agreement between TRBJ2-7 and the DNA end casts doubt on the J call. Per germline, CDR1 GTSNPN and CDR2 SVGIG (reference sequence). The CDR3 loop spans 15 amino acids. CDR3 protein: CAWSVQGNKEYEQYF. The CDR3 coding sequence is TGTGCCTGGAGTGTACAGGGGAATAAGGAGTACGAGCAGTACTTC.

The CDR3 region is CAISAGTSNYGYTF. The CDR3 nucleotides read TGTGCCATCAGTGCGGGGACCTCTAACTATGGCTACACCTTC. V usage is TRBV10-3 and J usage is TRBJ1-2, with a possible D match to TRBD1 (5 bases). The V end lost 4 bases, the J end lost 0 bases, and 9 bases lay between the germline ends. The CDR3 extends over 14 amino acids. Germline loops: CDR1 ENHRY, CDR2 SYGVKD.

CDR3 in amino acids: CASSLGLPGGKAFF. The CDR3 DNA reads TGTGCCAGCAGTTTAGGCCTTCCGGGGGGGAAAGCTTTCTTT. The gene calls are TRBV27 and TRBJ1-1; TRBD1 might be the D (5 bases). Germline loops: CDR1 MNHEY, CDR2 SMNVEV (reference sequence). The CDR3 is made up of 14 amino acids. V was pared by 2 bases and J by 9 bases, with 16 bases between.

The chain carries TRBV7-2 and TRBJ2-5, with TRBD2 matching 12 bases. Germline lookup yields CDR1 SGHTA and CDR2 FQGNSA. V shed 0 bases, J shed 2 bases, and the junction held 4 bases outside the gene matches. There are 17 residues in the CDR3. The DNA for the CDR3 is TGTGCCAGCAGCTTAGCGCTACTAGCGGGAGGTCAAGAGACCCAGTACTTC. It translates to CASSLALLAGGQETQYF.

This chain uses TRBV7-9 with TRBJ1-2; maybe TRBD1 (6 bases). V was pared by 2 bases and J by 5 bases, with 15 bases between. Germline CDR1 SEHNR, CDR2 FQNEAQ (reference sequence). The CDR3 contains 15 residues. The CDR3 DNA reads TGTGCCAGCAGCTTACTCCCCGGGACACCTTATGGCTACACCTTC. Its translation: CASSLLPGTPYGYTF.

This chain connects TRBV4-2 to TRBJ1-4; the D is unclear. V was cut by 1 base and J by 9 bases, with 6 bases left in between. CDR1 LGHNA and CDR2 YNFKEQ come from the germline V gene. There are 12 residues in the CDR3. Here the CDR3 DNA reads TGTGCCAGCAGCCAAGGGACTCAAAAACTGTTTTTT. Its protein is CASSQGTQKLFF.

V and J are TRBV7-9 and TRBJ2-7; TRBD1 might be the D (5 bases). Germline-derived CDR1 and CDR2 are SEHNR and FQNEAQ (reference sequence). The germline V and J ends were trimmed by 3 bases and 4 bases, with 13 bases remaining between them. The CDR3 spans 14 residues. The CDR3: CASSFLGARYEQYF. CDR3 DNA sequence: TGTGCCAGCAGCTTCTTAGGGGCGCGGTACGAGCAGTACTTC.

The V call is TRBV29-1, the J call TRBJ2-7; either TRBD1 or TRBD2 may fit D (6 bases each). The CDR3 consists of 15 residues. Germline-derived CDR1 and CDR2 are SQVTM and ANQGSEA. The V gene lost 0 bases and the J gene lost 0 bases, with 12 bases spanning the gap. The CDR3 region is CSVEERDKSSYEQYF. The CDR3 region has the DNA TGCAGCGTTGAAGAGCGGGACAAGAGCTCCTACGAGCAGTACTTC.

CDR3 DNA sequence: TGTGCCAGCAGCTGGGGGACTAGCGGGGGGCGGTATACCCAGTACTTC. Amino acids: CASSWGTSGGRYTQYF. The J gene is TRBJ2-5, the V gene TRBV7-2; 15 bases are a match to TRBD2. The trim removed 4 bases at V and 8 bases at J, leaving 8 bases unmatched. This CDR3 spans 16 amino acids. CDR1 and CDR2 from the germline V gene are SGHTA and FQGNSA.

The chain joins TRBV4-3 to TRBJ2-1, with D tentatively TRBD2 (6 bases). The CDR3 has 14 amino acids. The germline V and J ends were trimmed by 0 bases and 8 bases, with 11 bases remaining between them. The germline CDR1 and CDR2 sequences are LGHNA and YSLEER. The CDR3 nucleotides are TGCGCCAGCAGCCAAGATCTCGGAGGGGATGAGCAGTTCTTC. Encoded protein: CASSQDLGGDEQFF.

The table lists this clone with a count of one. V usage is TRBV5-3 and J usage is TRBJ2-3; D gene uncertain. TRBV5-3 is flagged as an ORF with uncertain function. V was clipped by 1 base and J by 13 bases, with 7 bases between them. The CDR3 consists of 10 residues. CDR3 sequence reads: CARSLYAEYF. Here the CDR3 DNA reads TGTGCCAGAAGCTTGTACGCAGAGTATTTT.

The chain joins TRBV4-3 to TRBJ2-7; D not certain. The CDR3 is made up of 13 amino acids. Germline assignment: CDR1 LGHNA and CDR2 YSLEER. V lost 1 base, J lost 6 bases, and 10 bases lay in between. Here the CDR3 reads CASSQVLIGEQYF. DNA of the CDR3: TGCGCCAGCAGCCAAGTCTTAATAGGCGAGCAGTACTTC.

This clone has only one observation. This CDR3 is CASSLPSSGNTIYF. Written as DNA, the CDR3 is TGTGCCAGCAGCCTACCCAGCTCTGGAAACACCATATATTTT. V gene TRBV7-9 combines with J gene TRBJ1-3; D is unclear. V was trimmed by 5 bases and J by 0 bases, leaving 8 bases between them. Germline loops: CDR1 SEHNR, CDR2 FQNEAQ (reference sequence). CDR3 length: 14 residues.